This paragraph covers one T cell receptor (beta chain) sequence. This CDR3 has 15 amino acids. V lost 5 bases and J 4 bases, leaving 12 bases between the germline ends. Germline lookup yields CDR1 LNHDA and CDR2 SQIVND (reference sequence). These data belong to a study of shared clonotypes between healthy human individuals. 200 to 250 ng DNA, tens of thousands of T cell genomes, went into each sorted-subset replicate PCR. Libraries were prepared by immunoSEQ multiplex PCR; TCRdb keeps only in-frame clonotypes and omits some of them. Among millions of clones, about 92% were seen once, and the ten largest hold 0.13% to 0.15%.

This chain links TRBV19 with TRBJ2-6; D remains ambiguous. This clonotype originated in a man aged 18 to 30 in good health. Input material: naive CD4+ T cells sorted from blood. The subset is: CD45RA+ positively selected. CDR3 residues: CASSVPGSGANVLTF. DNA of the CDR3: TGTGCCAGTAGTGTTCCCGGGTCCGGGGCCAACGTCCTGACTTTC. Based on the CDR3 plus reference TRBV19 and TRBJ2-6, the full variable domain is DGGITQSPKYLFRKEGQNVTLSCEQNLNHDAMYWYRQDPGQGLRLIYYSQIVNDFQKGDIAEGYSVSREKKESFPLTVTSAQKNPTAFYLCASSVPGSGANVLTFGAGSRLTVL.